The 16 T cell receptor beta chains reported below all come from one sample, sequenced in a study of cytomegalovirus exposure and HLA in healthy donors. The PCR made use of 60 Vbeta and 13 Jbeta primers. TCRdb's table, derived via immunoSEQ multiplex PCR, lists solely in-frame clones and lacks some. Of approximately 180,000 clones in the sample, roughly 13% are singletons; the top ten hold about 7.8%. The sequencing input was PBMCs. The receptors come from a man aged 50-60 years in good health and CMV-seropositive.

The table lists this clone with a few counts. The rearrangement links TRBV7-6 to TRBJ1-1; unclear D gene. V was clipped by 5 bases and J by 4 bases, with 20 bases between them. This CDR3 contains 16 residues. Germline CDR1 and CDR2: SGHVS and FNYEAQ. Here the CDR3 DNA reads TGTGCCAGCAGCCCCCGAATCGGGGATTTTGGCACTGAAGCTTTCTTT. This translates into CASSPRIGDFGTEAFF.

V gene TRBV19 combines with J gene TRBJ2-3; 7 positions agree with TRBD1. Germline CDR1 and CDR2: LNHDA and SQIVND (reference sequence). V shed 4 bases, J shed 6 bases, and the junction held 4 bases outside the gene matches. This CDR3 has 13 residues. CDR3 in amino acids: CASSKQGWDTQYF. For the CDR3, the DNA is TGTGCCAGTAGTAAACAGGGGTGGGATACGCAGTATTTT.

This clone was detected only a few times. This rearrangement joins TRBV7-2 to TRBJ1-1; D gene unclear. The length of the CDR3 is 13 residues. V lost 8 bases to trimming and J lost 7 bases, with 17 bases between them. Germline values: CDR1 SGHTA, CDR2 FQGNSA. CDR3 bases: TGTGCCAGCGCTATTATGAGTAAGCTTGAAGCTTTCTTT. Translation gives CASAIMSKLEAFF.

This clone has a handful of counts. The chain recombines TRBV5-1 with TRBJ1-1; D ambiguous. The CDR3 runs to 13 residues. V was clipped by 3 bases and J by 2 bases, with 8 bases between them. Germline V CDR1 and CDR2: SGHRS, YFSETQ. CDR3 sequence (DNA): TGCGCCAGCAGCTCTCCGGGTAACACTGAAGCTTTCTTT. Protein product: CASSSPGNTEAFF.

This clone was seen a handful of times. The chain has TRBV6-5 and TRBJ1-6, with no clear D. Germline V CDR1 and CDR2: MNHEY, SVGAGI. This CDR3 is built from 16 residues. V lost 2 bases and J 0 bases, leaving 8 bases between the germline ends. The CDR3 region has the DNA TGTGCCAGCAGTTACGCGGAGGGCTCCTATAATTCACCCCTCCACTTT. It is translated as CASSYAEGSYNSPLHF.

The table lists this clone with a few counts. V usage is TRBV7-2 and J usage is TRBJ1-6; a weak D match, TRBD1 (5 bases). CDR1 is SGHTA, CDR2 FQGNSA, per germline. CDR3 length: 11 residues. V lost 11 bases and J lost 13, with 15 bases in between. This chain's CDR3 is CAVGAGRPLHF. The CDR3 nucleotides read TGTGCCGTCGGGGCGGGGAGGCCCCTCCACTTT.

The rearrangement uses TRBV7-8 and TRBJ2-6, with 7 bases identical to TRBD2. The CDR3 consists of 17 residues. Germline CDR1 and CDR2: SGHVS and FQNEAQ. V lost 5 bases, J lost 0 bases, and 7 bases stayed unmatched. The CDR3 protein is CASSGGAGDSGANVLTF. The DNA for the CDR3 is TGTGCCAGCAGCGGAGGGGCGGGGGACTCTGGGGCCAACGTCCTGACTTTC.

This clone has a handful of counts. V gene TRBV7-2 combines with J gene TRBJ2-5, with 12 bases that match TRBD2. The ends lost 4 bases at V and 2 bases at J; junction bases unmatched: 5. Germline V gene data show CDR1 as SGHTA and CDR2 as FQGNSA. This CDR3 is built from 16 residues. CDR3 loop: CASSSLAGGHQETQYF. In DNA form, the CDR3 reads TGTGCCAGCAGCTCCCTAGCGGGGGGGCATCAAGAGACCCAGTACTTC.

The rearrangement uses TRBV9 and TRBJ2-7; D might be TRBD1 (6 bases). The V end was cut by 4 bases, the J end by 5 bases, with 16 bases between. Germline V gene lookup returns CDR1 SGDLS and CDR2 YYNGEE. This CDR3 contains 14 residues. CDR3 amino acids: CASSRFDRINEQYF. In DNA, the CDR3 is TGTGCCAGCAGCCGCTTTGACAGGATCAACGAGCAGTACTTC.

This clone was detected only a few times. This chain connects TRBV11-2 to TRBJ1-6; no firm D call. The CDR3 consists of 12 residues. The germline gives CDR1 SGHAT, CDR2 FQNNGV. V gave up 6 bases and J gave up 10 bases, with 10 bases separating them. The CDR3: CASSSTGSPLHF. The CDR3 bases are TGTGCCAGCAGTTCCACCGGGTCACCCCTCCACTTT.

The gene calls are TRBV14 and TRBJ1-6; 9 nucleotides agree with TRBD1. CDR1 and CDR2 from the germline V gene are SGHDN and FVKESK. The CDR3 loop spans 15 amino acids. Trimming at V came to 4 bases and at J to 10 bases, leaving 8 bases not matched to a gene. In DNA, the CDR3 is TGTGCCAGCAGCCCTTGGACAGGGGATAGCTCACCCCTCCACTTT. Protein product: CASSPWTGDSSPLHF. The whole variable domain, remainder taken from reference TRBV14 and TRBJ1-6, is EAGVTQFPSHSVIEKGQTVTLRCDPISGHDNLYWYRRVMGKEIKFLLHFVKESKQDESGMPNNRFLAERTGGTYSTLKVQPAELEDSGVYFCASSPWTGDSSPLHFGNGTRLTVT.

This clone appeared a few times. This chain connects TRBV11-3 to TRBJ2-5; 14 positions agree with TRBD2. The V segment lost 5 bases and the J segment 2 bases; nucleotides outside the gene matches: 10. The CDR3 has 18 residues. Germline V gives CDR1 SGHNT, CDR2 YENEEA. The CDR3 sequence: CASSPTSGGAGRQETQYF. DNA of the CDR3: TGTGCCAGCAGCCCGACTAGCGGGGGGGCAGGAAGGCAAGAGACCCAGTACTTC.

This clone has only a few counts. The chain carries TRBV27 and TRBJ1-2; D is undetermined. Trimming stripped 6 bases from V and 4 bases from J, with 18 bases between. Germline V gene lookup returns CDR1 MNHEY and CDR2 SMNVEV (reference sequence). There are 15 residues in the CDR3. The CDR3 here is CASSPPGAFLYGYTF. The CDR3 region has the DNA TGTGCCAGCAGCCCCCCCGGAGCTTTCCTCTATGGCTACACCTTC.

This clone turned up a few times. This rearrangement joins TRBV15 to TRBJ2-5, with D possibly TRBD2 on 5 matching bases. CDR1 and CDR2 (germline): LNHNV, YYDKDF (reference sequence). The CDR3 length is 12 residues. With 6 bases removed from V and 4 bases from J, the gap between germline ends came to 9 bases. The CDR3 region is CATRGGGETQYF. CDR3 DNA: TGTGCCACCAGAGGTGGAGGAGAGACCCAGTACTTC. The full variable domain, its missing parts supplied by reference TRBV15 and TRBJ2-5, is DAMVIQNPRYQVTQFGKPVTLSCSQTLNHNVMYWYQQKSSQAPKLLFHYYDKDFNNEADTPDNFQSRRPNTSFCFLDIRSPGLGDTAMYLCATRGGGETQYFGPGTRLLVL.

The table lists this clone with a few counts. The CDR3 nucleotides read TGTGCCAGCAGTCCGCGAGGGGGAATGAACACTGAAGCTTTCTTT. Residues: CASSPRGGMNTEAFF. The genes are TRBV2 and TRBJ1-1; D might be TRBD1 (6 bases). The CDR3 is 15 residues long. V lost 5 bases and J 0 bases, leaving 13 bases between the germline ends. Per the germline V gene, CDR1 is SNHLY and CDR2 is FYNNEI.

This clone was recorded a few times. The V and J genes are TRBV9 and TRBJ1-2; D gene unclear. The CDR3 runs 15 residues. The germline V gene encodes CDR1 SGDLS and CDR2 YYNGEE. With 0 bases removed from V and 3 bases from J, the gap between germline ends came to 12 bases. The DNA of the CDR3 is TGTGCCAGCAGCGTAGAATCCCAGGCGCACTATGGCTACACCTTC. Amino acids: CASSVESQAHYGYTF.